Listed here are 9 T cell receptor beta chains from one sample, sequenced in a study of blood T cell repertoires in COVID-19. Produced via immunoSEQ multiplex PCR; TCRdb's table is partial and in-frame only. The data hold about 99,000 clones, with less than 85% observed a single time. Sequencing used peripheral blood. These TCRs come from a woman aged 80 or older with active or convalescent COVID-19.

J is TRBJ2-7 and V is TRBV29-1; TRBD1 matches 8 bases. The junction had 2 bases not matched to a gene; V was cut back by 7 bases and J by 3 bases. The CDR3 totals 11 residues. Germline loops: CDR1 SQVTM, CDR2 ANQGSEA. The CDR3 is CSGGTGYEQYF. The DNA of the CDR3 is TGCAGCGGTGGGACAGGCTACGAGCAGTACTTC.

This chain connects TRBV25-1 to TRBJ2-1, with TRBD2 as a possible D gene (6 bases). V was pared by 7 bases and J by 3 bases, with 16 bases between. The CDR3 has 15 amino acids. CDR1 and CDR2 from the germline V gene are MGHDK and SYGVNS. The CDR3 sequence: CASTGWRGRYNEQFF. In DNA form, the CDR3 reads TGTGCCAGCACCGGGTGGAGGGGTCGCTACAATGAGCAGTTCTTC.

The chain is built from TRBV5-4 and TRBJ1-2; TRBD1 agrees at 9 bases. The V gene end was trimmed by 4 bases and the J gene end by 8 bases; junction bases not matched to a gene: 9. Germline-derived CDR1 and CDR2 are SGHNT and YYREEE (reference sequence). The CDR3 sequence is 14 residues long. In DNA form, the CDR3 reads TGTGCCAGCAGCGTCGACAGGGGGTTTGACGGCTACACCTTC. Protein sequence: CASSVDRGFDGYTF.

This chain joins TRBV6-5 and TRBJ2-7; TRBD2 agrees at 8 bases. The CDR3 runs 15 residues. Germline V lookup: CDR1 MNHEY, CDR2 SVGAGI. Trimming cost V 5 bases and J 0 bases; bases outside gene matches: 6. CDR3 loop: CASSLGGGISYEQYF. CDR3 in DNA: TGTGCCAGCAGTCTGGGCGGGGGGATCTCCTACGAGCAGTACTTC.

In its sample, this clone was seen a few times. The rearrangement joins TRBV10-1 to TRBJ1-2; 9 nucleotides align to TRBD1. The J segment lost 5 bases and the V segment lost 4 bases, leaving 2 bases of the junction unmatched. Germline V gene data show CDR1 as WNHNN and CDR2 as SYGVQD (reference sequence). The CDR3 length is 13 residues. CDR3: CASSAGTGYGYTF. CDR3 in DNA: TGCGCCAGCAGTGCCGGGACAGGGTATGGCTACACCTTC.

The CDR3 DNA sequence: TGTGCCATCAGCCCGGGGGATGGCTACACCTTC. Translating it yields CAISPGDGYTF. The chain employs TRBV10-3 and TRBJ1-2; D is perhaps TRBD1 (5 bases). The germline gives CDR1 ENHRY, CDR2 SYGVKD. This CDR3 contains 11 residues. V was trimmed by 6 bases and J by 6 bases, leaving 8 bases between them.

The chain links TRBV5-4 to TRBJ1-3; the D is unclear. Germline V CDR1 and CDR2: SGHNT, YYREEE (reference sequence). Trimming pared 0 bases from V and 0 bases from J, leaving 4 bases between. CDR3 length: 14 residues. The DNA of the CDR3 is TGTGCCAGCAGCTTGGACAACTCTGGAAACACCATATATTTT. Residues: CASSLDNSGNTIYF.

The CDR3 DNA reads TGTGCCAGCAGCTTTTCCAGGGAGGGCGAGCAGTACTTC. The encoded protein is CASSFSREGEQYF. The rearrangement uses TRBV7-3 and TRBJ2-7, with TRBD2 identical over 7 bases. From germline, CDR1 is SGHTA and CDR2 FQGTGA. The CDR3 is 13 residues long. Germline trimming cut 3 bases from V and 6 bases from J; bases unmatched to any gene: 5.

The V call is TRBV7-8, the J call TRBJ2-2; D perhaps matches TRBD1 (5 bases). Germline CDR1 and CDR2: SGHVS and FQNEAQ. The CDR3 length is 13 residues. V dropped 6 bases and J dropped 7 bases, with 12 bases sitting between them. The CDR3 reads CASSQGFNGELFF. The CDR3 DNA is TGTGCCAGCAGTCAGGGTTTTAACGGGGAGCTGTTTTTT.